The 28 T cell receptor beta chains below come from one sample, sequenced in a study of control samples from healthy donors and cancer patients. Profiling relied on immunoSEQ multiplex PCR, and the TCRdb table lists in-frame clones only, not all of them. The repertoire holds about 100,000 clones, with around 89% as singletons. Sequencing input: blood. The receptors derive from a man under 40 in good health.

The chain carries TRBV11-2 and TRBJ2-7; D possibly corresponds to TRBD2 (5 bases). The V gene's germline CDR1 is SGHAT and CDR2 FQNNGV. With 4 bases removed from V and 4 bases from J, the gap between germline ends came to 17 bases. The CDR3 totals 15 residues. The CDR3 reads CASSSAATTLYEQYF. In nucleotides, the CDR3 is TGTGCCAGCAGCTCTGCGGCGACTACCCTTTACGAGCAGTACTTC.

The rearrangement uses TRBV5-1 and TRBJ2-3, with TRBD1 as a possible D gene (6 bases). Germline CDR1 reads SGHRS; CDR2 reads YFSETQ. Trimming took off 2 bases at V and 6 bases at J, with 7 bases between the two ends. The CDR3 runs to 12 residues. The DNA for the CDR3 is TGCGCCAGCAGCTTTCAGGGGGATACGCAGTATTTT. Amino acids: CASSFQGDTQYF.

This chain uses TRBV19 with TRBJ1-5; D remains unclear. The length of the CDR3 is 14 residues. The V gene lost 5 bases and the J gene lost 10 bases, with 18 bases spanning the gap. From germline, CDR1 is LNHDA and CDR2 SQIVND (reference sequence). The CDR3 nucleotides read TGTGCCAGTAGTCCCCAGGCATCGGCGGATCCCCAGCATTTT. It codes for CASSPQASADPQHF.

This chain connects TRBV6-5 to TRBJ1-1, with D tentatively TRBD1 (6 bases). This CDR3 spans 14 amino acids. Between the trimmed V and J ends, which lost 7 bases and 1 base, there was a span of 13 bases. CDR1 MNHEY and CDR2 SVGAGI come from the germline V gene. The CDR3 coding sequence is TGTGCCAGCACCAGGGGACGGGAGAACACTGAAGCTTTCTTT. It yields the protein CASTRGRENTEAFF.

The V call is TRBV2, the J call TRBJ1-5; no firm D call. CDR1 and CDR2 from the germline V gene are SNHLY and FYNNEI. The CDR3 contains 15 residues. Trimming cost V 1 base and J 1 base, with 8 bases left between them. The CDR3 spells CASSEDVSSNQPQHF. CDR3 nucleotides: TGTGCCAGCAGTGAAGATGTGAGCAGCAATCAGCCCCAGCATTTT.

V and J are TRBV7-2 and TRBJ2-1, with a weak D call TRBD2 (6 bases). Germline V gene data show CDR1 as SGHTA and CDR2 as FQGNSA. V gave up 3 bases and J gave up 7 bases, with 16 bases separating them. This CDR3 contains 15 residues. The CDR3 coding sequence is TGTGCCAGCAGCTTCAGGCCGTGGCGGGGTAATGAGCAGTTCTTC. It codes for CASSFRPWRGNEQFF.

The chain employs TRBV6-5 and TRBJ1-1, with D possibly being TRBD1 (6 bases). Germline V lookup: CDR1 MNHEY, CDR2 SVGAGI. V lost 6 bases to trimming and J lost 1 base, with 12 bases between them. There are 14 residues in the CDR3. Here the CDR3 DNA reads TGTGCCAGCAGCCCAGGGGACGGGAACACTGAAGCTTTCTTT. Protein sequence: CASSPGDGNTEAFF.

This chain links TRBV3-1 (or the pseudogene TRBV3-2) with TRBJ2-1, with 14 bases fitting TRBD2. This CDR3 is 16 amino acids long. Germline trimming cut 1 base from V and 7 bases from J; bases unmatched to any gene: 3. Germline CDR1 is LGHDT and CDR2 is YNNKEL (reference sequence). CDR3 amino acids: CASSQGLAGGQNEQFF. CDR3 DNA sequence: TGTGCCAGCAGCCAAGGACTAGCGGGGGGGCAGAATGAGCAGTTCTTC.

The CDR3 DNA is TGTGCCAGCAGCGACTCCGGGGGGTCTCAGCCCCAGCATTTT. Translation: CASSDSGGSQPQHF. The V call is TRBV2, the J call TRBJ1-5; D is possibly TRBD1 (5 bases). Germline V lookup: CDR1 SNHLY, CDR2 FYNNEI. V lost 6 bases, J lost 6 bases, and 15 bases lay in between. This CDR3 contains 14 residues. The full variable domain, its missing parts supplied by reference TRBV2 and TRBJ1-5, is EPEVTQTPSHQVTQMGQEVILRCVPISNHLYFYWYRQILGQKVEFLVSFYNNEISEKSEIFDDQFSVERPDGSNFTLKIRSTKLEDSAMYFCASSDSGGSQPQHFGDGTRLSIL.

This rearrangement joins TRBV28 to TRBJ1-2, with TRBD1 matching over 7 bases. Germline V lookup: CDR1 MDHEN, CDR2 SYDVKM. The ends lost 8 bases at V and 0 bases at J; junction bases unmatched: 3. The length of the CDR3 is 13 residues. The CDR3: CASGTAANYGYTF. The CDR3 region has the DNA TGTGCCAGCGGGACAGCCGCTAACTATGGCTACACCTTC.

Only a few counts were recorded for this clone. This chain connects TRBV28 to TRBJ2-3; the match to TRBD1 covers 7 bases. V shed 6 bases, J shed 0 bases, and the junction held 6 bases outside the gene matches. The V gene's germline CDR1 is MDHEN and CDR2 SYDVKM. The CDR3 spans 15 residues. The CDR3 nucleotides are TGTGCCAGCAGCCCCTTAGGGGGCAGCACAGATACGCAGTATTTT. This sequence encodes CASSPLGGSTDTQYF.

The V and J genes are TRBV7-9 and TRBJ1-5; maybe TRBD1 (5 bases). Germline V gene data show CDR1 as SEHNR and CDR2 as FQNEAQ (reference sequence). The CDR3 covers 15 residues. V shed 4 bases and J shed 6 bases, with 16 bases lying between them. CDR3 sequence reads: CASSWDYETGQPQHF. The CDR3 DNA reads as TGTGCCAGCAGCTGGGACTATGAGACGGGTCAGCCCCAGCATTTT.

The chain carries TRBV6-4 and TRBJ1-2; TRBD1 might be the D (5 bases). V dropped 2 bases and J dropped 7 bases, with 5 bases sitting between them. The germline V gene encodes CDR1 MRHNA and CDR2 SNTAGT. The CDR3 spans 11 residues. The CDR3 loop reads CASSDRGGYTF. DNA of the CDR3: TGTGCCAGCAGTGACAGGGGTGGCTACACCTTC.

This chain uses TRBV10-1 with TRBJ1-5; TRBD1 aligns across 8 bases. There are 14 residues in the CDR3. CDR1 and CDR2 from the germline V gene are WNHNN and SYGVQD (reference sequence). Trimming took 3 bases from V and 6 from J; bases not matched to a gene: 4. CDR3 DNA: TGCGCCAGCAGTGAAGGACAGGGAGGTCAGCCCCAGCATTTT. It yields the protein CASSEGQGGQPQHF.

The rearrangement joins TRBV18 to TRBJ1-1; D possibly corresponds to TRBD1 (5 bases). Germline loops: CDR1 KGHSH, CDR2 LQKENI. V gave up 7 bases and J gave up 5 bases, with 14 bases separating them. This CDR3 has 13 amino acids. The CDR3 region is CASFTGGNTEAFF. Written as DNA, the CDR3 is TGTGCCAGCTTCACGGGGGGAAATACTGAAGCTTTCTTT.

Here the CDR3 reads CASSERGFGRAPYNEQFF. The CDR3 bases are TGCGCCAGCAGTGAGAGGGGATTCGGGCGGGCCCCCTACAATGAGCAGTTCTTC. The V call is TRBV10-1, the J call TRBJ2-1; D may match TRBD1 or TRBD2 (5 bases each). The CDR3 totals 18 residues. V was cut by 2 bases and J by 2 bases, with 19 bases left in between. Germline lookup yields CDR1 WNHNN and CDR2 SYGVQD (reference sequence).

This clone appeared once. The chain links TRBV11-3 to TRBJ1-3; TRBD1 might be the D (5 bases). Trimming removed 5 bases from V and 0 bases from J, with 8 bases in between. Germline-derived CDR1 and CDR2 are SGHNT and YENEEA. The CDR3 has 14 amino acids. In DNA, the CDR3 is TGTGCCAGCAGCGAGGGACCCTCTGGAAACACCATATATTTT. Translation: CASSEGPSGNTIYF.

This clone appeared once. V gene TRBV29-1 combines with J gene TRBJ2-1; D possibly corresponds to TRBD2 (6 bases). V was shortened by 4 bases and J by 0 bases, with 10 bases between the two germline ends. The germline CDR1 and CDR2 sequences are SQVTM and ANQGSEA. The CDR3 sequence is 14 residues long. CDR3 loop: CSVVRRGSYNEQFF. The CDR3 nucleotides are TGCAGCGTTGTAAGGAGGGGCTCCTACAATGAGCAGTTCTTC.

In regard to this clone: Different DNA sequences within this sample yield the same CDR3. The V gene is TRBV15, the J gene TRBJ2-2; D perhaps matches TRBD1 (6 bases). Germline V gene sequence: CDR1 LNHNV, CDR2 YYDKDF (reference sequence). Trimming removed 4 bases from V and 9 bases from J, with 12 bases in between. The CDR3 covers 13 residues. The CDR3 DNA reads TGTGCCACCAGCACCCGGACAGCCCGGGAGCTGTTTTTT. It translates to CATSTRTARELFF. The entire variable domain, with the rest obtained from reference TRBV15 and TRBJ2-2, is as follows: DAMVIQNPRYQVTQFGKPVTLSCSQTLNHNVMYWYQQKSSQAPKLLFHYYDKDFNNEADTPDNFQSRRPNTSFCFLDIRSPGLGDTAMYLCATSTRTARELFFGEGSRLTVL.

This clone was seen a single time. The chain links TRBV10-2 to TRBJ2-3; the D gene could be TRBD1 or TRBD2 (6 bases each). V lost 1 base and J 0 bases, leaving 11 bases between the germline ends. The CDR3 runs 16 residues. Germline V lookup: CDR1 WSHSY, CDR2 SAAADI. The CDR3 reads CASSEWGAASTDTQYF. CDR3 bases: TGCGCCAGCAGTGAGTGGGGGGCTGCTAGCACAGATACGCAGTATTTT.

The genes are TRBV28 and TRBJ2-1; D unresolved. Trimming pared 10 bases from V and 7 bases from J, leaving 11 bases between. Germline CDR1 is MDHEN and CDR2 is SYDVKM. This CDR3 region has 11 residues. CDR3 bases: TGTGCCACCGTCTTAAGGAATGAGCAGTTCTTC. Translating it yields CATVLRNEQFF.

The chain is built from TRBV5-1 and TRBJ2-2, with 7 bases matching TRBD1. V dropped 3 bases and J dropped 0; count of bases not matched to a gene: 5. This CDR3 contains 16 residues. CDR1 and CDR2 from the germline V gene are SGHRS and YFSETQ. CDR3 DNA sequence: TGCGCCAGCAGCTCAGGACAGGTCTCGAACACCGGGGAGCTGTTTTTT. Its protein product is CASSSGQVSNTGELFF.

V and J are TRBV7-2 and TRBJ2-1; weak D call: TRBD1 (6 bases). With 5 bases removed from V and 8 bases from J, the gap between germline ends came to 10 bases. This CDR3 has 12 residues. The V gene's germline CDR1 is SGHTA and CDR2 FQGNSA. The CDR3 is CASSPDSYEQFF. The CDR3, as DNA: TGTGCCAGCAGCCCGGACAGCTATGAGCAGTTCTTC.

The chain couples TRBV30 to TRBJ1-1; D is uncertain. Germline V CDR1 and CDR2: GTSNPN, SVGIG (reference sequence). V lost 0 bases and J lost 0, with 5 bases in between. This CDR3 comprises 13 residues. The CDR3 DNA reads as TGTGCCTGGAGTGTACAGCTGAACACTGAAGCTTTCTTT. Protein: CAWSVQLNTEAFF.

The V and J genes are TRBV10-1 and TRBJ2-7; D may correspond to TRBD1 or TRBD2 (6 bases each). This CDR3 contains 15 residues. Trimming pared 4 bases from V and 0 bases from J, leaving 13 bases between. Germline CDR1 WNHNN, CDR2 SYGVQD (reference sequence). The CDR3 here is CASSVIGGGSYEQYV. In DNA form, the CDR3 reads TGCGCCAGCAGTGTAATAGGGGGAGGCTCCTACGAGCAGTACGTC.

The chain has TRBV5-4 and TRBJ2-1; no clear D. V was cut by 4 bases and J by 6 bases, with 11 bases left in between. Looked up from germline, CDR1 is SGHNT and CDR2 is YYREEE (reference sequence). The CDR3 is 13 residues long. CDR3 residues: CASSPPQGNEQFF. The CDR3 DNA reads TGTGCCAGCAGCCCCCCCCAAGGCAATGAGCAGTTCTTC.

V gene TRBV9 combines with J gene TRBJ2-6; tentatively, D is TRBD1 (5 bases). Trimming removed 4 bases from V and 0 bases from J, with 17 bases in between. Germline V lookup: CDR1 SGDLS, CDR2 YYNGEE. This CDR3 is 18 amino acids long. The DNA of the CDR3 is TGTGCCAGCAGCCCTAGGGGCAGGGAAAACTCTGGGGCCAACGTCCTGACTTTC. This gives the protein CASSPRGRENSGANVLTF.

The chain couples TRBV19 to TRBJ2-5, with TRBD2 matching 10 bases. Germline CDR1 reads LNHDA; CDR2 reads SQIVND (reference sequence). The CDR3 extends over 16 amino acids. Germline trimming cut 5 bases from V and 5 bases from J; bases unmatched to any gene: 11. The CDR3 sequence is CASSGLAGVDRETQYF. DNA for the CDR3: TGTGCCAGTAGTGGCCTAGCGGGGGTGGACCGGGAGACCCAGTACTTC.